One sample yielded the 30 T cell receptor beta chains listed below, sequenced in a study of blood T cell repertoires in COVID-19. The assay was immunoSEQ multiplex PCR, and TCRdb's table has in-frame clones only and misses some. The sample includes under 250,000 clones, approximately 84% seen only once; the top ten take roughly 7.9%. Input material: peripheral blood. The receptors derive from a woman of 80 years or more with acute or convalescent COVID-19.

This sequence joins TRBV5-4 and TRBJ2-3; 12 bases agree with TRBD2. With 0 bases clipped from V and 4 bases from J, the junction kept 3 bases outside the gene matches. This CDR3 spans 16 amino acids. Germline CDR1 and CDR2: SGHNT and YYREEE (reference sequence). The CDR3 is CASSLGTSGGPDTQYF. CDR3 nucleotides: TGTGCCAGCAGCTTGGGTACTAGCGGGGGGCCAGATACGCAGTATTTT.

The rearrangement links TRBV7-9 to TRBJ1-2, with D possibly being TRBD1 (5 bases). Trimming left V 2 bases short and J 4 bases short, with 11 bases between. This CDR3 is 14 amino acids long. Germline CDR1 and CDR2: SEHNR and FQNEAQ (reference sequence). The CDR3 nucleotides are TGTGCCAGCAGCTTATCATGGGGGGGCTATGGCTACACCTTC. The encoded protein is CASSLSWGGYGYTF.

The chain is built from TRBV7-9 and TRBJ2-1; 14 nucleotides line up with TRBD2. Germline V gene sequence: CDR1 SEHNR, CDR2 FQNEAQ (reference sequence). Unmatched junction bases numbered 8, after V lost 5 bases and J lost 8 bases. The CDR3 covers 16 residues. The CDR3 reads CASSPRTSGGFDEQFF. The DNA of the CDR3 is TGTGCCAGCAGCCCCCGGACTAGCGGGGGGTTCGATGAGCAGTTCTTC.

The chain recombines TRBV7-2 with TRBJ2-1; 14 bases are a match to TRBD2. The ends lost 5 bases at V and 3 bases at J; junction bases unmatched: 12. This CDR3 contains 19 residues. In germline, CDR1 is SGHTA, CDR2 FQGNSA. The CDR3 DNA sequence: TGTGCCAGCAGCCCAGGACTAGCGGGGGGCCTACTCCTCTACAATGAGCAGTTCTTC. This codes for CASSPGLAGGLLLYNEQFF.

The chain carries TRBV5-4 and TRBJ1-1, with a weak D call TRBD1 (6 bases). Germline CDR1 SGHNT, CDR2 YYREEE (reference sequence). The CDR3 spans 15 residues. V lost 4 bases and J lost 0, with 13 bases in between. The CDR3 spells CASSGGQYLNTEAFF. In nucleotides, the CDR3 is TGTGCCAGCAGCGGCGGACAGTACCTGAACACTGAAGCTTTCTTT.

The chain has TRBV7-9 and TRBJ2-2; TRBD1 matches 10 bases. Trimming removed 4 bases from V and 1 base from J; junction bases left unmatched: 6. The CDR3 is made up of 17 amino acids. Germline values: CDR1 SEHNR, CDR2 FQNEAQ (reference sequence). This CDR3 reads CASSSPWTGGNTGELFF. DNA of the CDR3: TGTGCCAGCAGCTCCCCTTGGACAGGGGGGAACACCGGGGAGCTGTTTTTT.

In this sample, this clone turned up once. The chain employs TRBV27 and TRBJ1-3; possibly TRBD1 for D (5 bases). The V end was cut by 1 base, the J end by 4 bases, with 11 bases between. The length of the CDR3 is 15 residues. Germline V gives CDR1 MNHEY, CDR2 SMNVEV (reference sequence). The CDR3 here is CASSLWGGVGNTIYF. The DNA of the CDR3 is TGTGCCAGCAGTTTATGGGGGGGGGTCGGAAACACCATATATTTT.

The V and J genes are TRBV14 and TRBJ2-3; 8 positions match TRBD2. Trimming at V came to 6 bases and at J to 6 bases, leaving 5 bases not matched to a gene. Germline V gene lookup returns CDR1 SGHDN and CDR2 FVKESK. CDR3 length: 13 residues. CDR3 region: CASRGLGSDTQYF. CDR3 coding DNA: TGTGCCAGCAGGGGACTAGGGTCGGATACGCAGTATTTT.

The chain combines TRBV11-1 with TRBJ2-3, with 8 bases matching TRBD1. CDR3 length equals 16 residues. After removal of 5 bases from V and 2 bases from J, the junction contained 9 bases not matched to a gene. Germline V lookup: CDR1 SGHAT, CDR2 FQDESV (reference sequence). Here the CDR3 DNA reads TGTGCCAGCAGCCTACTAGACAGGGGCAACACAGATACGCAGTATTTT. Protein: CASSLLDRGNTDTQYF.

The J gene is TRBJ1-1, the V gene TRBV7-9; no reliable D call. Germline assignment: CDR1 SEHNR and CDR2 FQNEAQ (reference sequence). The germline V and J ends were trimmed by 2 bases and 1 base, with 17 bases remaining between them. This CDR3 is 17 amino acids long. The CDR3 DNA reads as TGTGCCAGCAGCTTAAGGAGGCCTGGGAGGCGGAACACTGAAGCTTTCTTT. This codes for CASSLRRPGRRNTEAFF.

The chain has TRBV7-9 and TRBJ1-5; 7 bases are a match to TRBD1. Germline trimming cut 1 base from V and 1 base from J; bases unmatched to any gene: 7. Germline CDR1 and CDR2: SEHNR and FQNEAQ (reference sequence). The CDR3 extends over 17 amino acids. The CDR3 is CASSLGRGDLSNQPQHF. As DNA, the CDR3 is TGTGCCAGCAGCTTAGGCAGGGGGGACTTAAGCAATCAGCCCCAGCATTTT.

This chain joins TRBV28 and TRBJ2-5; 12 bases match TRBD1. V dropped 2 bases and J dropped 5; count of bases not matched to a gene: 6. The CDR3 runs to 16 residues. CDR1 MDHEN and CDR2 SYDVKM come from the germline V gene. Here the CDR3 DNA reads TGTGCCAGCAGTTTACGAGGGACAGGGGGCGGGGAGACCCAGTACTTC. Its protein is CASSLRGTGGGETQYF.

The chain joins TRBV3-1 (or the pseudogene TRBV3-2) to TRBJ2-3; 7 nucleotides match TRBD2. Germline V gene lookup returns CDR1 LGHDT and CDR2 YNNKEL (reference sequence). V dropped 2 bases and J dropped 4; count of bases not matched to a gene: 6. The CDR3 spans 15 residues. CDR3 sequence: CASSQNGLGPDTQYF. Written as DNA, the CDR3 is TGTGCCAGCAGCCAAAACGGACTAGGTCCAGATACGCAGTATTTT.

The chain uses TRBV5-1 and TRBJ1-6; D gene ambiguous. V was trimmed by 6 bases and J by 2 bases, leaving 9 bases between them. This CDR3 is 14 amino acids long. Germline lookup yields CDR1 SGHRS and CDR2 YFSETQ. The DNA for the CDR3 is TGCGCCAGCAAACTACGGACCTATAATTCACCCCTCCACTTT. Its protein is CASKLRTYNSPLHF.

This chain connects TRBV2 to TRBJ2-1; 9 positions agree with TRBD2. The germline V gene encodes CDR1 SNHLY and CDR2 FYNNEI. The ends lost 5 bases at V and 4 bases at J; junction bases unmatched: 3. CDR3 size: 14 residues. The CDR3 DNA reads TGTGCCAGCAGTTGGACTAGCGTTTACAATGAGCAGTTCTTC. Translating gives CASSWTSVYNEQFF.

The chain joins TRBV29-1 to TRBJ1-2, with 9 bases identical to TRBD1. Per germline, CDR1 SQVTM and CDR2 ANQGSEA. The length of the CDR3 is 15 residues. V lost 1 base, J lost 2 bases, and 5 bases stayed unmatched. Here the CDR3 DNA reads TGCAGCGTTGAAGCCAAAGGACAGGGGAACTATGGCTACACCTTC. Protein product: CSVEAKGQGNYGYTF. The full variable domain, with the rest looked up from reference TRBV29-1 and TRBJ1-2, is SAVISQKPSRDICQRGTSLTIQCQVDSQVTMMFWYRQQPGQSLTLIATANQGSEATYESGFVIDKFPISRPNLTFSTLTVSNMSPEDSSIYLCSVEAKGQGNYGYTFGSGTRLTVV.

The chain is built from TRBV19 and TRBJ2-2; TRBD1 matches 10 bases. This CDR3 region has 15 residues. Germline CDR1 and CDR2: LNHDA and SQIVND (reference sequence). The V gene end was trimmed by 9 bases and the J gene end by 5 bases; junction bases not matched to a gene: 9. The CDR3 sequence is CASRLRDRGTGELFF. CDR3 sequence (DNA): TGTGCCAGCCGACTGAGGGACAGGGGAACCGGGGAGCTGTTTTTT.

This clone was detected once. The CDR3, as DNA: TGTGCCAGCAGCTTAGGTCCGGGGATTGCCTATGGCTACACCTTC. Translation gives CASSLGPGIAYGYTF. The genes are TRBV7-9 and TRBJ1-2; no firm D call. This CDR3 contains 15 residues. The V end lost 1 base, the J end lost 4 bases, and 13 bases lay between the germline ends. In germline, CDR1 is SEHNR, CDR2 FQNEAQ (reference sequence).

The V call is TRBV7-2, the J call TRBJ1-4, with unresolved D. CDR1 SGHTA and CDR2 FQGNSA come from the germline V gene. This CDR3 comprises 14 residues. V was shortened by 8 bases and J by 4 bases, with 14 bases between the two germline ends. This chain's CDR3 is CASSPVGVNEKLFF. DNA of the CDR3: TGTGCCAGCTCCCCGGTCGGGGTTAATGAAAAACTGTTTTTT.

This clone was recorded only once. This chain connects TRBV19 to TRBJ1-5; no clear D gene. Germline V gene sequence: CDR1 LNHDA, CDR2 SQIVND (reference sequence). This CDR3 region has 15 residues. V gave up 5 bases and J gave up 4 bases, with 15 bases separating them. The CDR3 spells CASSFRTGINQPQHF. The CDR3 bases are TGTGCCAGTAGTTTCCGGACGGGGATTAATCAGCCCCAGCATTTT. Combining the CDR3 with reference TRBV19 and TRBJ1-5 gives the whole variable domain DGGITQSPKYLFRKEGQNVTLSCEQNLNHDAMYWYRQDPGQGLRLIYYSQIVNDFQKGDIAEGYSVSREKKESFPLTVTSAQKNPTAFYLCASSFRTGINQPQHFGDGTRLSIL.

The J gene is TRBJ2-3, the V gene TRBV3-1 (or the pseudogene TRBV3-2), with 9 bases lining up with TRBD2. The CDR3 loop spans 15 amino acids. V was pared by 8 bases and J by 3 bases, with 9 bases of the junction left unmatched. From germline, CDR1 is LGHDT and CDR2 YNNKEL (reference sequence). CDR3 in amino acids: CASASGLAGTDTQYF. The CDR3 DNA is TGTGCCAGCGCCTCGGGACTAGCCGGTACAGATACGCAGTATTTT.

The chain recombines TRBV5-1 with TRBJ2-5; the match to TRBD2 covers 7 bases. CDR1 SGHRS and CDR2 YFSETQ come from the germline V gene. CDR3 size: 18 residues. V was clipped by 5 bases and J by 5 bases; unmatched bases: 21. In nucleotides, the CDR3 is TGCGCCAGCAGTCAGGGTGATCAGCGGGGCAGGAAAGGGGAGACCCAGTACTTC. As protein: CASSQGDQRGRKGETQYF.

For this clone: The sample contains more than one DNA sequence encoding this CDR3. The chain couples TRBV18 to TRBJ2-7; weak D call: TRBD2 (5 bases). The CDR3 contains 14 residues. Trimming shortened V by 3 bases and J by 0 bases, and 9 bases separated the two germline ends. The germline CDR1 and CDR2 sequences are KGHSH and LQKENI. CDR3 in amino acids: CASSPGASSYEQYF. CDR3 nucleotides: TGTGCCAGCTCACCGGGAGCTAGCTCCTACGAGCAGTACTTC.

To note about this clone: Other DNA sequences in this sample translate to the same CDR3. The DNA of the CDR3 is TGTGCCAGCAGCTTGGATAGGGGGCAAGAGACCCAGTACTTC. It codes for CASSLDRGQETQYF. V and J are TRBV5-8 and TRBJ2-5; maybe TRBD1 (6 bases). Germline V gene sequence: CDR1 SGHTS, CDR2 YDEGEE. This CDR3 contains 14 residues. V was pared by 0 bases and J by 2 bases, with 8 bases between.

The chain has TRBV23-1 and TRBJ1-5; D gene uncertain. TRBV23-1 is known as an ORF, though its function is uncertain. The CDR3 loop spans 19 amino acids. V was shortened by 0 bases and J by 2 bases, with 20 bases between the two germline ends. The CDR3 sequence: CASSQSRGYLLQGNQPQHF. CDR3 DNA: TGCGCCAGCAGTCAATCGAGAGGGTACCTCCTCCAGGGCAATCAGCCCCAGCATTTT.

The chain uses TRBV7-8 and TRBJ2-3, with 7 bases fitting TRBD1. The germline CDR1 and CDR2 sequences are SGHVS and FQNEAQ. The CDR3 loop spans 16 amino acids. With V trimmed by 1 base and J by 2 bases, 6 bases remained unmatched. The CDR3 DNA reads TGTGCCAGCAGCTTAGGGAAGGGGGCGCACACAGATACGCAGTATTTT. Its translation: CASSLGKGAHTDTQYF. Supplemented by reference TRBV7-8 and TRBJ2-3, the full variable domain reads GAGVSQSPRYKVAKRGQDVALRCDPISGHVSLFWYQQALGQGPEFLTYFQNEAQLDKSGLPSDRFFAERPEGSVSTLKIQRTQQEDSAVYLCASSLGKGAHTDTQYFGPGTRLTVL.

This chain uses TRBV4-1 with TRBJ1-2, with TRBD1 matching over 7 bases. CDR1 and CDR2 from the germline V gene are MGHRA and YSYEKL. The CDR3 covers 17 residues. With V trimmed by 1 base and J by 2 bases, 10 bases remained unmatched. The CDR3 here is CASSQAPGGGTNYGYTF. In DNA form, the CDR3 reads TGCGCCAGCAGCCAAGCTCCAGGAGGGGGCACAAACTATGGCTACACCTTC.

This chain uses TRBV5-1 with TRBJ2-5; the match to TRBD2 covers 7 bases. V trimming: 1 base; J trimming: 9 bases; junction bases outside the gene matches: 15. The CDR3 covers 16 residues. Germline CDR1 reads SGHRS; CDR2 reads YFSETQ. The CDR3 sequence is CASSLNLRGSPGSQYF. The CDR3 DNA reads as TGCGCCAGCAGCTTGAACCTGCGGGGGTCCCCCGGGTCCCAGTACTTC.

This chain uses TRBV7-9 with TRBJ1-4; the D is unclear. CDR3 length: 14 amino acids. V shed 5 bases and J shed 8 bases, with 15 bases lying between them. CDR1 SEHNR and CDR2 FQNEAQ come from the germline V gene (reference sequence). This CDR3 reads CASSPWRKGEKLFF. The CDR3 coding sequence is TGTGCCAGCAGCCCCTGGAGGAAGGGCGAAAAACTGTTTTTT. Complete variable domain (other parts from reference TRBV7-9 and TRBJ1-4): DTGVSQNPRHKITKRGQNVTFRCDPISEHNRLYWYRQTLGQGPEFLTYFQNEAQLEKSRLLSDRFSAERPKGSFSTLEIQRTEQGDSAMYLCASSPWRKGEKLFFGSGTQLSVL.

The chain uses TRBV10-3 and TRBJ1-2; TRBD1 is a possible D gene (5 bases). V lost 6 bases and J lost 0, with 17 bases in between. Germline V gives CDR1 ENHRY, CDR2 SYGVKD. The CDR3 runs to 16 residues. The CDR3 nucleotides are TGTGCCATCAGGGGCCAGGGTACGGCGTCTAACTATGGCTACACCTTC. Protein: CAIRGQGTASNYGYTF.